These T cell receptor beta chains were read from a single sample in a study of blood T cell repertoires in COVID-19. Assay used: immunoSEQ multiplex PCR; TCRdb lists only in-frame clones, some missing. The sample lists over 300,000 clones, roughly 85% seen once, with 2.2% in the top ten. Sequencing used PBMCs or T cells enriched from blood (not recorded which). These receptors were collected from a man aged 25 to 45 who had recovered from COVID-19. Both conserved end residues are part of each CDR3. A D gene is named only where the DNA matches it firmly. Rows give clone size only sometimes, using once, few, many, or a class for an expanded clone.

TRBV6-1	TRBJ1-2	.	.	CASSDAVAGRGDRIYGYTF	TGTGCCAGCAGTGATGCTGTGGCTGGCCGGGGGGATAGGATATATGGCTACACCTTC
TRBV6-1	TRBJ2-1	.	TRBD2	CASSEAGGNYNEQFF	TGTGCCAGCAGTGAAGCGGGGGGGAACTACAATGAGCAGTTCTTC
TRBV9	TRBJ2-7	.	TRBD1	CASSASGTGAYEQYF	TGTGCCAGCAGCGCTTCCGGGACAGGGGCCTACGAGCAGTACTTC
TRBV7-2	TRBJ1-1	.	.	CASSQNQGGRFANTEAFF	TGTGCCAGCAGCCAGAATCAGGGAGGAAGGTTCGCGAACACTGAAGCTTTCTTT
TRBV27	TRBJ1-1	many	.	CASSFSQDNTEAFF	TGTGCCAGCAGTTTTTCACAGGATAACACTGAAGCTTTCTTT
TRBV2	TRBJ1-2	.	.	CASSEWGPRTF	TGTGCCAGCAGTGAATGGGGCCCACGTACCTTC
TRBV27	TRBJ1-5	.	TRBD1	CASSLRGPGRSNQPQHF	TGTGCCAGCAGTTTAAGGGGGCCAGGACGAAGCAATCAGCCCCAGCATTTT
TRBV15	TRBJ1-3	.	.	CATSRDRGQGTGNTIYF	TGTGCCACCAGCAGAGATCGGGGTCAGGGGACTGGAAACACCATATATTTT
TRBV7-6	TRBJ1-1	few	.	CASSPRLTGEAFF	TGTGCCAGCAGCCCACGATTAACAGGTGAAGCTTTCTTT
TRBV27	TRBJ2-1	few	.	CASSLSNPTYNEQFF	TGTGCCAGCAGTTTATCAAACCCTACCTACAATGAGCAGTTCTTC
TRBV7-9	TRBJ1-1	.	.	CASSLVLQGGSGIAFF	TGTGCCAGCAGCTTAGTACTACAGGGCGGGAGTGGGATAGCTTTCTTT
TRBV5-4	TRBJ1-4	.	.	CASSLDGVGEKLFF	TGTGCCAGCAGCTTGGACGGGGTAGGGGAAAAACTGTTTTTT
TRBV9	TRBJ2-1	.	.	CASSVVIGAANNEQFF	TGTGCCAGCAGCGTAGTAATTGGGGCAGCCAACAATGAGCAGTTCTTC
TRBV6-5	TRBJ2-5	.	.	CASRRGETQYF	TGTGCCAGCAGACGGGGAGAGACCCAGTACTTC
TRBV6-2/TRBV6-3	TRBJ2-1	few	.	CASSYSVRFRDEQFF	TGTGCCAGCAGTTACTCCGTTCGGTTTCGGGATGAGCAGTTCTTC
TRBV18	TRBJ2-7	.	.	CASSPRGGGAEQYF	TGTGCCAGCTCACCACGAGGAGGGGGCGCCGAGCAGTACTTC
TRBV6-1	TRBJ2-7	.	.	CASSEGESEAYEQYF	TGTGCCAGCAGTGAAGGTGAGAGTGAAGCGTACGAGCAGTACTTC
TRBV24-1	TRBJ1-5	.	.	CATSPNPTGGVIQPQHF	TGTGCCACCAGTCCGAACCCGACCGGGGGTGTAATTCAGCCCCAGCATTTT
TRBV12-3/TRBV12-4	TRBJ1-2	.	TRBD1	CASSSGTGSIYTF	TGTGCCAGCAGTTCCGGGACAGGGAGTATCTACACCTTC